These 11 T cell receptor beta chains share one sample of origin, sequenced in a study of T cell repertoires in cytomegalovirus infection. MiXCR, run by TCRdb on the reads, gives a single entry per CDR3 protein. The profile covers almost 550,000 distinct CDR3 sequences, with approximately 15% appearing a single time and about 24% taken by the ten largest. Sample: CD8+ T cells from PBMCs. These receptor sequences come from a human donor in good health (CMV status not recorded). Some clones in this sample may be carry-over from other donors' samples.

This clonotype was seen many times. The J gene is TRBJ2-3, the V gene TRBV7-2; 7 positions match TRBD1. The CDR3 has 13 amino acids. Germline values: CDR1 SGHTA, CDR2 FQGNSA. With V trimmed by 8 bases and J by 1 base, 3 bases remained unmatched. In DNA, the CDR3 is TGTGCCAGCCGGGACAGTCGCACAGATACGCAGTATTTT. Translation: CASRDSRTDTQYF.

This clonotype was counted at least ten times. The CDR3: CASSDTSRFIPDTQYF. In DNA form, the CDR3 reads TGTGCCAGCAGTGACACGTCCAGGTTTATACCAGATACGCAGTATTTT. The V call is TRBV6-1, the J call TRBJ2-3; no clear D. This CDR3 has 16 amino acids. Between the trimmed V and J ends, which lost 3 bases and 4 bases, there was a span of 17 bases. The germline CDR1 and CDR2 sequences are MNHNS and SASEGT.

The J gene is TRBJ2-3, the V gene TRBV28, with 9 positions matching TRBD1. This CDR3 contains 14 residues. V dropped 11 bases and J dropped 2; count of bases not matched to a gene: 8. Germline V CDR1 and CDR2: MDHEN, SYDVKM. The CDR3 DNA reads TGTGCCTCCAGACAGGGGGATTACACAGATACGCAGTATTTT. Translated, it gives CASRQGDYTDTQYF.

This clonotype was observed at least ten times. CDR3 residues: CASSLDYRGGAYEQYF. The CDR3 DNA sequence: TGTGCCAGCAGCTTAGATTACCGCGGGGGGGCGTACGAGCAGTACTTC. The V gene is TRBV7-2, the J gene TRBJ2-7; 9 bases fit TRBD2. The CDR3 is 16 residues long. Losses at the gene ends were 1 base for V and 4 bases for J; bases not matched to a gene: 8. CDR1 is SGHTA and CDR2 is FQGNSA in the germline V gene.

This clonotype showed up just once. The V gene is TRBV20-1, the J gene TRBJ2-2, with D maybe TRBD2 (6 bases). Germline CDR1 and CDR2: DFQATT and SNEGSKA (reference sequence). This CDR3 is built from 16 residues. V was clipped by 0 bases and J by 2 bases, with 13 bases between them. Here the CDR3 DNA reads TGCAGTGCTAGAGATAGGGCTAGCGCTAACACCGGGGAGCTGTTTTTT. Amino acids: CSARDRASANTGELFF.

A few counts support this clonotype. The chain has TRBV2 and TRBJ2-2, with TRBD2 as a possible D gene (5 bases). V was shortened by 4 bases and J by 7 bases, with 10 bases between the two germline ends. The CDR3 is 13 residues long. Germline V gene data show CDR1 as SNHLY and CDR2 as FYNNEI. CDR3 nucleotides: TGTGCCAGCAGTGGAGGGTTGGACGGGGAGCTGTTTTTT. It is translated as CASSGGLDGELFF. Supplemented by reference TRBV2 and TRBJ2-2, the full variable domain reads EPEVTQTPSHQVTQMGQEVILRCVPISNHLYFYWYRQILGQKVEFLVSFYNNEISEKSEIFDDQFSVERPDGSNFTLKIRSTKLEDSAMYFCASSGGLDGELFFGEGSRLTVL.

This clonotype appeared many times. The genes are TRBV6-1 and TRBJ1-1; D unclear. Trimming stripped 2 bases from V and 3 bases from J, with 10 bases between. This CDR3 spans 14 amino acids. Per the germline V gene, CDR1 is MNHNS and CDR2 is SASEGT. The DNA of the CDR3 is TGTGCCAGCAGTGAACGGGGTTCCCACACTGAAGCTTTCTTT. This translates into CASSERGSHTEAFF.

This clonotype appeared many times. The V call is TRBV28, the J call TRBJ2-7, with D maybe TRBD1 (5 bases). The V end was cut by 3 bases, the J end by 2 bases, with 14 bases between. The CDR3 is 15 amino acids. Germline lookup yields CDR1 MDHEN and CDR2 SYDVKM. CDR3 in amino acids: CASSFRSGSPYEQYF. The DNA of the CDR3 is TGTGCCAGCAGTTTCCGATCAGGGTCCCCCTACGAGCAGTACTTC.

This clonotype was found many times. The chain has TRBV19 and TRBJ1-1, with a weak D call TRBD1 (5 bases). Deletions cut 6 bases from V and 4 bases from J, with 18 bases between. Germline V lookup: CDR1 LNHDA, CDR2 SQIVND (reference sequence). The CDR3 totals 15 residues. CDR3 residues: CASRSGGSSVTEAFF. CDR3 nucleotides: TGTGCCAGTAGATCCGGGGGATCTTCTGTCACTGAAGCTTTCTTT.

The table lists this clonotype with a few counts. The chain combines TRBV20-1 with TRBJ2-2; D is possibly TRBD1 or TRBD2 (5 bases each). This CDR3 spans 16 amino acids. Germline V gene lookup returns CDR1 DFQATT and CDR2 SNEGSKA (reference sequence). V was pared by 1 base and J by 0 bases, with 12 bases between. This CDR3 reads CSARGWDVTNTGELFF. CDR3 coding DNA: TGCAGTGCTAGAGGGTGGGACGTAACGAACACCGGGGAGCTGTTTTTT.

This clonotype was counted many times. This chain links TRBV7-8 with TRBJ2-3, with D perhaps matching TRBD2 (7 bases). CDR3 length: 17 amino acids. Trimming cost V 7 bases and J 5 bases, with 25 bases left between them. The germline V gene encodes CDR1 SGHVS and CDR2 FQNEAQ. The CDR3 DNA reads TGTGCCAGCATGGGGGGGCAAATGTTGACAGTGGGAGATACGCAGTATTTT. Protein sequence: CASMGGQMLTVGDTQYF.